This T cell receptor (beta chain) appears in the sequencing data of a study of blood T cell repertoires in COVID-19. Study context: The recovered donors of Cohort 3 showed two negative PCRs, clearance, or symptom resolution.

The germline V gene has CDR1 SGHTA and CDR2 FQGTGA. CDR3 length equals 16 residues. J lost 1 base, V lost 0 bases, and 2 bases had no gene match. Assay: immunoSEQ multiplex PCR; the TCRdb copy retains only in-frame clones and omits some. The sample yields approximately 200,000 clones, more than 75% seen once. The rearrangement uses TRBV7-3 and TRBJ2-2; the match to TRBD1 covers 7 bases. This receptor was identified in a man aged 25-40 years in a cohort exposed to, infected with or recovered from COVID-19 (not recorded which). Sequenced material: PBMCs or T cells enriched from blood (not recorded which). CDR3 amino acids: CASSLTGGWNTGELFF. The CDR3 nucleotides read TGTGCCAGCAGCTTAACAGGGGGCTGGAACACCGGGGAGCTGTTTTTT. Full variable domain (outside the CDR3, taken from reference TRBV7-3 and TRBJ2-2): GAGVSQTPSNKVTEKGKYVELRCDPISGHTALYWYRQSLGQGPEFLIYFQGTGAADDSGLPNDRFFAVRPEGSVSTLKIQRTERGDSAVYLCASSLTGGWNTGELFFGEGSRLTVL.